This T cell receptor (beta chain) derives from a study of blood T cell repertoires in COVID-19. Participants had their cohort set by participant-reported clinical history. Germline V gene sequence: CDR1 ENHRY, CDR2 SYGVKD. The CDR3 has 12 residues. V trimming: 11 bases; J trimming: 8 bases; junction bases outside the gene matches: 9. Profiled with immunoSEQ multiplex PCR; TCRdb holds only in-frame clones, not every one. Altogether under 450,000 clones are present, more than 70% being singletons, with the ten largest covering under 1.5%. The sequence derives from a man younger than 45 who had recovered from COVID-19. Sequencing was carried out using PBMCs or T cells enriched from blood (not recorded which). This sequence joins TRBV10-3 and TRBJ1-2; TRBD1 matches 9 bases. In DNA, the CDR3 is TGTGCCTCCCAGGACAGGGGCATGGGCTACACCTTC. Protein sequence: CASQDRGMGYTF.